This T cell receptor (beta chain) was observed in a study of control samples from healthy donors and cancer patients. Between the trimmed V and J ends, which lost 2 bases and 0 bases, there was a span of 11 bases. CDR3 length: 17 residues. Germline V gene lookup returns CDR1 MNHEY and CDR2 SVGEGT. Repertoires were generated with immunoSEQ multiplex PCR, while TCRdb's copy carries only in-frame clones and drops some. The sample lists fewer than 200,000 clones, around 93% occurring once. This chain links TRBV6-2 or TRBV6-3 with TRBJ1-6; D remains ambiguous. Material for sequencing was blood. This TCR derives from a woman aged 60 to 75 in good health. CDR3 in DNA: TGTGCCAGCAGTTACCGGGAGTCCCCCTCCTATAATTCACCCCTCCACTTT. This codes for CASSYRESPSYNSPLHF.